This paragraph covers one T cell receptor beta chain sequence. The data belong to a study of CD8+CD57+ T cells in acquired aplastic anemia. Study-wide context: The sorted CD4+ and CD8+ cells yielded an average approximately 3 ug of DNA.

Using genomic DNA as the template, TCR beta VDJ and CDR3 profiling was carried out. TCRdb independently ran MiXCR on the reads; one entry per CDR3 protein. The repertoire has 180,000 or so distinct CDR3 sequences, about 47% of them found once; the top ten carry around 3%. The V and J ends lost 1 base and 2 bases respectively, with 12 bases between them. This CDR3 region has 15 residues. Per the germline V gene, CDR1 is MGHRA and CDR2 is YSYEKL. The sample was sorted CD4+, CD8+, or CD8+CD57+ T cells (not recorded which) from PBMCs. The source of this sequence is a human donor in good health. The J gene is TRBJ2-7, the V gene TRBV4-1; D is possibly TRBD1 (5 bases). The CDR3 is CASSQGVETAYEQYF. Here the CDR3 DNA reads TGCGCCAGCAGCCAAGGTGTGGAGACAGCCTACGAGCAGTACTTC.